The next 21 T cell receptor beta chains were all read from a single sample in a study of shared clonotypes between healthy human individuals. Repertoires were generated with immunoSEQ multiplex PCR, while TCRdb's copy carries only in-frame clones and drops some. This table holds millions of clones, approximately 90% found once. The specimen sequenced was naive CD4+ T cells sorted from blood. Subset here: CD45RA+ positively selected. Receptors originate from a man younger than 35 in good health.

The chain joins TRBV6-1 to TRBJ1-1, with D hard to call. The CDR3 consists of 17 residues. The ends were cut back, 3 bases at V and 1 base at J, with 18 bases in the middle. Germline assignment: CDR1 MNHNS and CDR2 SASEGT. The CDR3 here is CASSELIDWYRNTEAFF. DNA of the CDR3: TGTGCCAGCAGTGAGCTAATAGACTGGTACAGGAACACTGAAGCTTTCTTT.

The chain couples TRBV7-9 to TRBJ2-3; maybe TRBD2 (6 bases). Trimming shortened V by 1 base and J by 2 bases, and 10 bases separated the two germline ends. The CDR3 covers 15 residues. Germline V gives CDR1 SEHNR, CDR2 FQNEAQ (reference sequence). The CDR3 DNA sequence: TGTGCCAGCAGCTTAGGGGACTCCCCCACAGATACGCAGTATTTT. Protein sequence: CASSLGDSPTDTQYF.

The V call is TRBV18, the J call TRBJ1-2; D is unclear. The CDR3 consists of 11 residues. CDR1 and CDR2 from the germline V gene are KGHSH and LQKENI. Trimming removed 4 bases at V and 5 bases at J, with 5 bases between. The CDR3, as DNA: TGTGCCAGCTCACAACAGTATGGCTACACCTTC. Translated: CASSQQYGYTF.

This chain connects TRBV19 to TRBJ2-7, with no clear D. The CDR3 sequence is 13 residues long. CDR1 is LNHDA and CDR2 is SQIVND in the germline V gene (reference sequence). The V end was cut by 6 bases, the J end by 7 bases, with 16 bases between. CDR3 sequence (DNA): TGTGCCAGTAGGACCCCGGATGTGTCTGAGCAGTACTTC. It translates to CASRTPDVSEQYF.

J is TRBJ2-3 and V is TRBV6-1; unclear D gene. The CDR3 totals 13 residues. V was cut by 11 bases and J by 0 bases, with 12 bases left in between. Looked up from germline, CDR1 is MNHNS and CDR2 is SASEGT. This chain's CDR3 is CAGQQTSTDTQYF. CDR3 coding DNA: TGTGCCGGTCAGCAGACTAGCACAGATACGCAGTATTTT.

This clone was detected once. The V gene is TRBV5-4, the J gene TRBJ2-1; D gene unclear. V lost 5 bases to trimming and J lost 3 bases, with 9 bases between them. The germline gives CDR1 SGHNT, CDR2 YYREEE (reference sequence). The CDR3 is made up of 13 amino acids. CDR3 nucleotides: TGTGCCAGCAGTCCCCAGTACTACAATGAGCAGTTCTTC. Amino acid sequence: CASSPQYYNEQFF.

This clone was detected a few times. The chain has TRBV7-9 and TRBJ2-2, with D possibly TRBD1 on 6 matching bases. The CDR3 sequence is 14 residues long. The V gene lost 3 bases and the J gene lost 6 bases, with 11 bases spanning the gap. Germline V gene lookup returns CDR1 SEHNR and CDR2 FQNEAQ (reference sequence). CDR3 sequence reads: CASSLLQGPGELFF. The CDR3 nucleotides read TGTGCCAGCAGCTTGTTACAGGGCCCCGGGGAGCTGTTTTTT.

In this sample, this clone turned up a few times. The same CDR3 also results from other DNA sequences found in this sample. This chain joins TRBV30 and TRBJ1-1; D not resolved. Trimming left V 0 bases short and J 3 bases short, with 5 bases between. The CDR3 covers 12 residues. Germline loops: CDR1 GTSNPN, CDR2 SVGIG (reference sequence). The CDR3 region is CAWSVLDTEAFF. The CDR3 region has the DNA TGTGCCTGGAGTGTTCTGGACACTGAAGCTTTCTTT.

The chain links TRBV5-1 to TRBJ1-4, with D uncertain. The germline V gene encodes CDR1 SGHRS and CDR2 YFSETQ. V lost 6 bases, J lost 0 bases, and 12 bases lay in between. The length of the CDR3 is 15 residues. The DNA of the CDR3 is TGCGCCAGCACCAAAACCTCCGCAACTAATGAAAAACTGTTTTTT. Translation: CASTKTSATNEKLFF.

The V gene is TRBV19, the J gene TRBJ1-5, with D tentatively TRBD1 (5 bases). Germline-derived CDR1 and CDR2 are LNHDA and SQIVND (reference sequence). The V end was cut by 4 bases, the J end by 0 bases, with 10 bases between. This CDR3 is built from 15 residues. The CDR3: CASSTSDTSNQPQHF. CDR3 sequence (DNA): TGTGCCAGTAGTACTTCGGACACTAGCAATCAGCCCCAGCATTTT.

Concerning this clone itself: The sample carries other DNA sequences with the same CDR3. The V gene is TRBV18, the J gene TRBJ2-1, with a tentative D call TRBD1 (5 bases). V was pared by 3 bases and J by 7 bases, with 7 bases between. This CDR3 region has 12 residues. CDR1 and CDR2 (germline): KGHSH, LQKENI. The CDR3 region is CASSPQGNEQFF. The DNA of the CDR3 is TGTGCCAGCTCACCTCAGGGAAATGAGCAGTTCTTC. The full variable domain, with the rest looked up from reference TRBV18 and TRBJ2-1, is NAGVMQNPRHLVRRRGQEARLRCSPMKGHSHVYWYRQLPEEGLKFMVYLQKENIIDESGMPKERFSAEFPKEGPSILRIQQVVRGDSAAYFCASSPQGNEQFFGPGTRLTVL.

The V call is TRBV5-6, the J call TRBJ2-7, with D possibly TRBD1 on 5 matching bases. V was shortened by 0 bases and J by 4 bases, with 14 bases between the two germline ends. Germline-derived CDR1 and CDR2 are SGHDT and YYEEEE. The CDR3 totals 15 residues. As DNA, the CDR3 is TGTGCCAGCAGCTTGGAGGGCAGGGTTACGTACGAGCAGTACTTC. It is translated as CASSLEGRVTYEQYF.

This clone was counted only a few times. The chain is built from TRBV2 and TRBJ1-6; 8 bases are shared with TRBD1. The CDR3 contains 16 residues. Germline CDR1 reads SNHLY; CDR2 reads FYNNEI. Losses at the gene ends were 0 bases for V and 8 bases for J; bases not matched to a gene: 6. The CDR3 DNA reads TGTGCCAGCAGTGAAGCGCTTCAGGGGGCGGATTCACCCCTCCACTTT. Translated, it gives CASSEALQGADSPLHF.

This clone was seen just once. The chain links TRBV29-1 to TRBJ1-2; no firm D call. The germline V gene has CDR1 SQVTM and CDR2 ANQGSEA. The CDR3 is 13 amino acids. V dropped 6 bases and J dropped 0 bases, with 11 bases sitting between them. The CDR3 bases are TGCAGCGTCGCCCCGGCAGCTAACTATGGCTACACCTTC. Translation: CSVAPAANYGYTF.

The CDR3 reads CASSGGGQYF. The CDR3 DNA follows: TGTGCCAGCAGTGGAGGCGGGCAGTACTTC. The rearrangement uses TRBV6-5 and TRBJ2-7; tentatively, D is TRBD2 (5 bases). The CDR3 contains 10 residues. Looked up from germline, CDR1 is MNHEY and CDR2 is SVGAGI. The V end lost 5 bases, the J end lost 9 bases, and 8 bases lay between the germline ends.

The gene calls are TRBV28 and TRBJ2-2, with 7 positions matching TRBD1. The germline V gene encodes CDR1 MDHEN and CDR2 SYDVKM. The V gene end was trimmed by 9 bases and the J gene end by 0 bases; junction bases not matched to a gene: 4. The CDR3 length is 14 residues. CDR3 sequence reads: CASGQDPNTGELFF. CDR3 sequence (DNA): TGTGCCAGTGGACAGGACCCGAACACCGGGGAGCTGTTTTTT.

This clone has only a few counts. The CDR3 here is CASSLRLSYNSPLHF. In DNA, the CDR3 is TGTGCCAGCAGCCTAAGACTGTCCTATAATTCACCCCTCCACTTT. This chain uses TRBV11-2 with TRBJ1-6, with D unclear. The CDR3 is 15 residues long. The V end lost 5 bases, the J end lost 1 base, and 9 bases lay between the germline ends. The germline CDR1 and CDR2 sequences are SGHAT and FQNNGV.

This clone was counted between two and nine times. The chain couples TRBV2 to TRBJ1-4, with D hard to call. The ends were cut back, 5 bases at V and 4 bases at J, with 8 bases in the middle. The germline CDR1 and CDR2 sequences are SNHLY and FYNNEI. There are 13 residues in the CDR3. The CDR3 DNA follows: TGTGCCAGCAGTTTAGGGATTAATGAAAAACTGTTTTTT. Residues: CASSLGINEKLFF.

The chain recombines TRBV10-3 with TRBJ2-7; D uncertain. CDR1 and CDR2 from the germline V gene are ENHRY and SYGVKD. This CDR3 has 13 residues. V dropped 2 bases and J dropped 5 bases, with 10 bases sitting between them. Written as DNA, the CDR3 is TGTGCCATCAGTGAGCCCAAGCTCAACGAGCAGTACTTC. This sequence encodes CAISEPKLNEQYF.

The chain has TRBV5-1 and TRBJ1-2; D unresolved. Germline V gives CDR1 SGHRS, CDR2 YFSETQ. The V end lost 0 bases, the J end lost 7 bases, and 13 bases lay between the germline ends. This CDR3 is built from 14 residues. The CDR3 DNA follows: TGCGCCAGCAGCTTGGAGCTGGGGTCTTTTGGCTACACCTTC. Protein sequence: CASSLELGSFGYTF. Full variable domain (missing parts from reference TRBV5-1 and TRBJ1-2): KAGVTQTPRYLIKTRGQQVTLSCSPISGHRSVSWYQQTPGQGLQFLFEYFSETQRNKGNFPGRFSGRQFSNSRSEMNVSTLELGDSALYLCASSLELGSFGYTFGSGTRLTVV.

This chain connects TRBV19 to TRBJ2-5; D is undetermined. Trimming removed 6 bases from V and 5 bases from J, with 10 bases in between. CDR3 size: 12 residues. CDR1 and CDR2 (germline): LNHDA, SQIVND (reference sequence). CDR3 protein: CASSGQSETQYF. The CDR3 region has the DNA TGTGCCAGTAGCGGTCAATCGGAGACCCAGTACTTC.